The 30 T cell receptor beta chains in this list originate from one sample, sequenced in a study of control samples from healthy donors and cancer patients. The repertoire was sequenced with immunoSEQ multiplex PCR; TCRdb's copy has only in-frame clones and lacks some. The table shows tens of thousands of clones, with just over 70% occurring only once. Input material: formalin-fixed, paraffin-embedded tissue. The source of these receptors is a male donor with melanoma.

This clone ranks as medium-sized. V and J are TRBV29-1 and TRBJ2-3; 7 nucleotides line up with TRBD2. Trimming took 3 bases from V and 6 from J; bases not matched to a gene: 6. The CDR3 loop spans 13 amino acids. Germline V lookup: CDR1 SQVTM, CDR2 ANQGSEA. The CDR3 nucleotides read TGCAGCGTTGAGGGCGGGAGTGGGGATACGCAGTATTTT. Its protein product is CSVEGGSGDTQYF.

This chain joins TRBV9 and TRBJ1-2, with D perhaps matching TRBD1 (6 bases). Germline CDR1 and CDR2: SGDLS and YYNGEE. The CDR3 spans 16 residues. V lost 2 bases and J 4 bases, leaving 18 bases between the germline ends. This CDR3 is CASSVEPTGNFYGYTF. As DNA, the CDR3 is TGTGCCAGCAGCGTCGAACCAACAGGGAACTTCTATGGCTACACCTTC. Full variable domain (missing parts from reference TRBV9 and TRBJ1-2): DSGVTQTPKHLITATGQRVTLRCSPRSGDLSVYWYQQSLDQGLQFLIQYYNGEERAKGNILERFSAQQFPDLHSELNLSSLELGDSALYFCASSVEPTGNFYGYTFGSGTRLTVV.

CDR3 nucleotides: TGTGCCAGCAGCTCCGCAAACAGGGATACTGAAAAACTGTTTTTT. Amino acid sequence: CASSSANRDTEKLFF. The chain couples TRBV5-5 to TRBJ1-4, with D possibly matching TRBD1 (6 bases). This CDR3 has 15 amino acids. Germline V lookup: CDR1 SGHKS, CDR2 YYEKEE (reference sequence). V was clipped by 3 bases and J by 7 bases, with 16 bases between them. Supplemented by reference TRBV5-5 and TRBJ1-4, the full variable domain reads DAGVTQSPTHLIKTRGQQVTLRCSPISGHKSVSWYQQVLGQGPQFIFQYYEKEERGRGNFPDRFSARQFPNYSSELNVNALLLGDSALYLCASSSANRDTEKLFFGSGTQLSVL.

The sample holds one count of this clone. A single base separates this from a much larger clone, so it may be a read error. Other DNA sequences in the sample encode the same CDR3. This chain joins TRBV9 and TRBJ1-2; TRBD1 matches 11 bases. Unmatched junction bases numbered 11, after V lost 5 bases and J lost 8 bases. Per germline, CDR1 SGDLS and CDR2 YYNGEE. There are 15 residues in the CDR3. The CDR3 spells CASRGPGQGGGGYTF. The DNA for the CDR3 is TGTGCCAGCAGAGGGCCGGGACAGGGGGGCGGGGGCTACACCTTC.

V and J are TRBV28 and TRBJ2-3; D is possibly TRBD1 or TRBD2 (5 bases each). This CDR3 region has 13 residues. V was shortened by 6 bases and J by 4 bases, with 11 bases between the two germline ends. CDR1 is MDHEN and CDR2 is SYDVKM in the germline V gene. The CDR3 spells CASRSGTADTQYF. The CDR3 DNA sequence: TGTGCCAGCAGGTCGGGGACCGCAGATACGCAGTATTTT.

The chain links TRBV28 to TRBJ1-5; D gene uncertain. This CDR3 has 12 amino acids. V lost 3 bases, J lost 4 bases, and 4 bases lay in between. From germline, CDR1 is MDHEN and CDR2 SYDVKM. The CDR3 DNA reads TGTGCCAGCAGTTTGTTTAATCAGCCCCAGCATTTT. It yields the protein CASSLFNQPQHF. The complete variable domain, with remaining parts taken from reference TRBV28 and TRBJ1-5, reads DVKVTQSSRYLVKRTGEKVFLECVQDMDHENMFWYRQDPGLGLRLIYFSYDVKMKEKGDIPEGYSVSREKKERFSLILESASTNQTSMYLCASSLFNQPQHFGDGTRLSIL.

The chain carries TRBV5-1 and TRBJ1-1; D is undetermined. Looked up from germline, CDR1 is SGHRS and CDR2 is YFSETQ. This CDR3 contains 13 residues. V was clipped by 2 bases and J by 7 bases, with 12 bases between them. CDR3 in amino acids: CASSFSPSGEAFF. The CDR3 region has the DNA TGCGCCAGCAGCTTCAGCCCCTCGGGTGAAGCTTTCTTT.

On this clone itself: The identical CDR3 is also encoded by other nucleotide sequences in the sample. This chain joins TRBV5-4 and TRBJ1-1; unclear D gene. The V end lost 1 base, the J end lost 1 base, and 8 bases lay between the germline ends. From germline, CDR1 is SGHNT and CDR2 YYREEE (reference sequence). The CDR3 length is 14 residues. The CDR3 protein is CASSLSSTNTEAFF. The CDR3 coding sequence is TGTGCCAGCAGCTTGTCCTCCACGAACACTGAAGCTTTCTTT.

In this sample, this clone turned up once. V gene TRBV5-1 combines with J gene TRBJ2-4, with D perhaps matching TRBD1 or TRBD2 (5 bases each). This CDR3 spans 16 amino acids. Trimming cost V 0 bases and J 7 bases, with 17 bases left between them. Germline CDR1 reads SGHRS; CDR2 reads YFSETQ. CDR3 in DNA: TGCGCCAGCAGCTTGGACAGGACCTTATGGGGGAACATTCAGTACTTC. Amino acids: CASSLDRTLWGNIQYF.

The gene calls are TRBV5-8 and TRBJ1-1, with D hard to call. Looked up from germline, CDR1 is SGHTS and CDR2 is YDEGEE. The CDR3 runs to 16 residues. V shed 9 bases and J shed 5 bases, with 26 bases lying between them. The CDR3 loop reads CAISPSVFSRKTEAFF. The CDR3 coding sequence is TGTGCCATCTCCCCGTCGGTCTTCTCGAGGAAAACTGAAGCTTTCTTT.

V is TRBV2 and J is TRBJ1-5, with a possible D match to TRBD1 (6 bases). CDR3 size: 14 residues. Germline CDR1 and CDR2: SNHLY and FYNNEI. Trimming left V 0 bases short and J 7 bases short, with 10 bases between. The CDR3 DNA reads as TGTGCCAGCAGTGAAGCTTCAGGGGACCAGCCCCAGCATTTT. Encoded protein: CASSEASGDQPQHF.

V and J are TRBV4-2 and TRBJ2-1; 7 bases are shared with TRBD2. Germline V gene sequence: CDR1 LGHNA, CDR2 YNFKEQ. This CDR3 has 16 amino acids. J was trimmed by 9 bases and V by 1 base; bases with no gene match: 12. The CDR3 here is CASSQVRGRAAGEQFF. The CDR3, as DNA: TGTGCCAGCAGCCAAGTTAGAGGGAGGGCCGCCGGTGAGCAGTTCTTC.

The V and J genes are TRBV9 and TRBJ2-3; 10 bases map to TRBD2. V trimming: 4 bases; J trimming: 4 bases; junction bases outside the gene matches: 9. This CDR3 is built from 16 residues. Germline CDR1 is SGDLS and CDR2 is YYNGEE. DNA for the CDR3: TGTGCCAGCAGCTTTCTAGCGGGAGAGCCTCCAGATACGCAGTATTTT. Amino acids: CASSFLAGEPPDTQYF.

CDR3 nucleotides: TGTGCCAGCAGCTTAGCCGGGACTTTCTACGAGCAGTACTTC. It is translated as CASSLAGTFYEQYF. V usage is TRBV7-9 and J usage is TRBJ2-7; tentative D call: TRBD2 (6 bases). The CDR3 contains 14 residues. V was cut by 0 bases and J by 3 bases, with 9 bases left in between. CDR1 is SEHNR, CDR2 FQNEAQ, per germline (reference sequence).

This rearrangement joins TRBV28 to TRBJ2-1; D is unresolved. From germline, CDR1 is MDHEN and CDR2 SYDVKM. V lost 3 bases and J lost 2, with 8 bases in between. CDR3 length equals 14 residues. CDR3 loop: CASSLFGAYNEQFF. The CDR3 coding sequence is TGTGCCAGCAGTTTGTTCGGTGCCTACAATGAGCAGTTCTTC.

This chain joins TRBV2 and TRBJ1-5; the match to TRBD1 covers 7 bases. With 7 bases clipped from V and 1 base from J, the junction kept 13 bases outside the gene matches. The CDR3 length is 17 residues. Germline assignment: CDR1 SNHLY and CDR2 FYNNEI. The CDR3: CASTPDGTALSNQPQHF. The DNA for the CDR3 is TGTGCCAGCACTCCCGATGGGACAGCTCTCAGCAATCAGCCCCAGCATTTT.

V usage is TRBV11-2 and J usage is TRBJ2-7; no reliable D call. The CDR3 consists of 16 residues. CDR1 and CDR2 from the germline V gene are SGHAT and FQNNGV. Trimming cost V 5 bases and J 2 bases, with 19 bases left between them. The CDR3 region is CASSLYLADLTYEQYF. The DNA of the CDR3 is TGTGCCAGCAGCCTCTATTTGGCTGACCTGACCTACGAGCAGTACTTC.

V gene TRBV28 combines with J gene TRBJ1-6; D gene uncertain. This CDR3 spans 14 amino acids. Germline loops: CDR1 MDHEN, CDR2 SYDVKM. The germline V and J ends were trimmed by 7 bases and 8 bases, with 15 bases remaining between them. CDR3 region: CASKRYRQDSPLHF. In DNA form, the CDR3 reads TGTGCCAGCAAGAGGTACCGGCAGGATTCACCCCTCCACTTT. The full variable domain, with the rest looked up from reference TRBV28 and TRBJ1-6, is DVKVTQSSRYLVKRTGEKVFLECVQDMDHENMFWYRQDPGLGLRLIYFSYDVKMKEKGDIPEGYSVSREKKERFSLILESASTNQTSMYLCASKRYRQDSPLHFGNGTRLTVT.

The chain carries TRBV19 and TRBJ2-7; a weak D match, TRBD2 (5 bases). The CDR3 is made up of 14 amino acids. In germline, CDR1 is LNHDA, CDR2 SQIVND (reference sequence). Trimming took 3 bases from V and 2 from J, leaving 11 bases between them. CDR3 sequence reads: CASSIGSGPYEQYF. The CDR3, as DNA: TGTGCCAGTAGTATTGGGAGTGGGCCCTACGAGCAGTACTTC.

The chain joins TRBV21-1 to TRBJ2-7; the table's D gene call, TRBD2, was not cross checked with the DNA. TRBV21-1 is labeled a pseudogene. This CDR3 contains 15 residues. As DNA, the CDR3 is TGTGCCAGCAGTCGGGAGGATGGGGGTTCCTACGAGCAGTACTTC. Translation gives CASSREDGGSYEQYF.

The table lists this clone with a few counts. V usage is TRBV15 and J usage is TRBJ2-5; 12 nucleotides line up with TRBD2. The V gene end was trimmed by 0 bases and the J gene end by 4 bases; junction bases not matched to a gene: 9. The CDR3 extends over 18 amino acids. Germline CDR1 LNHNV, CDR2 YYDKDF (reference sequence). CDR3 coding DNA: TGTGCCACCAGCAGAGATCCCCGGCTAGCGGGAGGGTCAGAGACCCAGTACTTC. Amino acids: CATSRDPRLAGGSETQYF. The whole variable domain, remainder taken from reference TRBV15 and TRBJ2-5, is DAMVIQNPRYQVTQFGKPVTLSCSQTLNHNVMYWYQQKSSQAPKLLFHYYDKDFNNEADTPDNFQSRRPNTSFCFLDIRSPGLGDTAMYLCATSRDPRLAGGSETQYFGPGTRLLVL.

As regards this clone: Possible read error: a much larger clone is one base away. This chain connects TRBV7-8 to TRBJ2-1; TRBD1 aligns across 7 bases. The germline V gene has CDR1 SGHVS and CDR2 FQNEAQ. The CDR3 is 16 residues long. This CDR3 reads CANSLEGANSYNEQFF. The CDR3 region has the DNA TGTGCCAACAGCTTAGAGGGGGCGAACTCCTACAATGAGCAGTTCTTC.

This clone was seen a few times. The genes are TRBV5-6 and TRBJ2-1, with 12 bases identical to TRBD2. This CDR3 is built from 16 residues. V shed 2 bases, J shed 8 bases, and the junction held 8 bases outside the gene matches. Germline loops: CDR1 SGHDT, CDR2 YYEEEE. In DNA, the CDR3 is TGTGCCAGCAGCTTCCAGACTAGCGGGAGAAGCGATGAGCAGTTCTTC. Translation gives CASSFQTSGRSDEQFF.

The chain couples TRBV19 to TRBJ2-3, with TRBD2 matching 13 bases. V was pared by 8 bases and J by 0 bases, with 2 bases of the junction left unmatched. Germline loops: CDR1 LNHDA, CDR2 SQIVND (reference sequence). The CDR3 has 15 residues. CDR3 nucleotide sequence: TGTGCCAGTGGGGGACTAGCGGGAAGCACAGATACGCAGTATTTT. Translating it yields CASGGLAGSTDTQYF.

The chain links TRBV2 to TRBJ1-2, with 8 bases identical to TRBD1. This CDR3 has 15 residues. CDR1 is SNHLY, CDR2 FYNNEI, per germline. The trim removed 7 bases at V and 1 base at J, leaving 8 bases unmatched. CDR3 DNA sequence: TGTGCCAGCACCCAGGACAGGGAGTTTAACTATGGCTACACCTTC. Encoded protein: CASTQDREFNYGYTF.

The chain employs TRBV21-1 and TRBJ2-7. TRBV21-1 is annotated as a pseudogene. This CDR3 has 13 residues. As DNA, the CDR3 is TGTGCCAGCAGCAAATTCGAAGGCTACGAGCAGTACTTC. Translation: CASSKFEGYEQYF.

This clone was detected ten times or more. The chain uses TRBV2 and TRBJ1-2; no clear D gene. Germline CDR1 is SNHLY and CDR2 is FYNNEI. The V and J ends lost 4 bases and 5 bases respectively, with 11 bases between them. The CDR3 spans 13 residues. In nucleotides, the CDR3 is TGTGCCAGCAGTGCTAGGCTCTCGTATGGCTACACCTTC. The encoded protein is CASSARLSYGYTF. Using reference TRBV2 and TRBJ1-2 for the parts outside the CDR3, the full variable domain is EPEVTQTPSHQVTQMGQEVILRCVPISNHLYFYWYRQILGQKVEFLVSFYNNEISEKSEIFDDQFSVERPDGSNFTLKIRSTKLEDSAMYFCASSARLSYGYTFGSGTRLTVV.

This chain links TRBV10-3 with TRBJ2-3; no clear D. Per the germline V gene, CDR1 is ENHRY and CDR2 is SYGVKD. The V and J ends lost 11 bases and 6 bases respectively, with 12 bases between them. The CDR3 spans 11 residues. CDR3 in DNA: TGTGCCTGTGGGAATGGGGATACGCAGTATTTT. This encodes CACGNGDTQYF.

The V gene is TRBV4-2, the J gene TRBJ2-4; perhaps TRBD1 as D (5 bases). The CDR3 contains 14 residues. Trimming removed 4 bases at V and 5 bases at J, with 12 bases between. CDR1 and CDR2 (germline): LGHNA, YNFKEQ. CDR3: CASSPNWGQNIQYF. CDR3 nucleotide sequence: TGTGCCAGCAGCCCGAACTGGGGCCAAAACATTCAGTACTTC.

CDR3 nucleotides: TGTGCCAGCAGCTTAGCCCCCACTAGCGTGTACCAAGAGACCCAGTACTTC. Translated: CASSLAPTSVYQETQYF. This chain links TRBV7-8 with TRBJ2-5; the match to TRBD2 covers 7 bases. After removal of 0 bases from V and 0 bases from J, the junction contained 7 bases not matched to a gene. The CDR3 consists of 17 residues. CDR1 SGHVS and CDR2 FQNEAQ come from the germline V gene.